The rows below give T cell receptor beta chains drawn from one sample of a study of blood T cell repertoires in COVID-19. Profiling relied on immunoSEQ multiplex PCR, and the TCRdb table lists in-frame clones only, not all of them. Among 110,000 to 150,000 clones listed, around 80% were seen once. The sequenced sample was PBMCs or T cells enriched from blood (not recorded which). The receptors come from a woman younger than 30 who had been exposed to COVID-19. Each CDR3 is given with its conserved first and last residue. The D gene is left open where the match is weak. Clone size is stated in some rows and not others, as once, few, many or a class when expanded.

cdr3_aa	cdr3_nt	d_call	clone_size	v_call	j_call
CASSPPGLALRGSYNEQFF	TGTGCCAGCTCACCACCGGGACTAGCCCTTAGGGGCTCCTACAATGAGCAGTTCTTC	TRBD2	NA	TRBV18	TRBJ2-1
CSASLRLAGTDTQYF	TGCAGTGCTAGTCTCCGTCTAGCTGGGACAGATACGCAGTATTTT	NA	NA	TRBV20-1	TRBJ2-3
CASSQAPTGGIGNTIYF	TGCGCCAGCAGCCAAGCCCCGACAGGGGGTATTGGAAACACCATATATTTT	TRBD1	NA	TRBV4-1	TRBJ1-3
CASSHSRGSDTQYF	TGTGCCAGCAGTCATAGCCGGGGATCAGATACGCAGTATTTT	NA	NA	TRBV7-8	TRBJ2-3
CASSPGFMNTEAFF	TGTGCCAGCAGCCCGGGATTCATGAACACTGAAGCTTTCTTT	NA	NA	TRBV7-2	TRBJ1-1
CASSRTRFGRATDTQYF	TGTGCCAGCAGCCGGACTCGGTTTGGGAGGGCCACAGATACGCAGTATTTT	TRBD2	NA	TRBV7-8	TRBJ2-3
CASSPTFSSYEQYF	TGTGCCAGTAGTCCGACATTTAGCTCCTACGAGCAGTACTTC	NA	few	TRBV19	TRBJ2-7
CSAGTNTEAFF	TGCAGTGCCGGTACGAACACTGAAGCTTTCTTT	NA	NA	TRBV20-1	TRBJ1-1
CASGHGGSLYQETQYF	TGTGCCAGCGGGCACGGAGGGTCCCTGTACCAAGAGACCCAGTACTTC	NA	NA	TRBV21-1	TRBJ2-5
CASSLVFTGKTRPYEQYF	TGTGCCAGCAGCTTAGTATTTACAGGGAAAACCAGACCCTACGAGCAGTACTTC	NA	NA	TRBV11-2	TRBJ2-7
CASSQVDSYYEQYF	TGTGCCAGCAGCCAAGTGGACAGCTACTACGAGCAGTACTTC	NA	NA	TRBV14	TRBJ2-7
CASSLGGEEAFF	TGTGCCAGCAGCTTAGGCGGAGAGGAAGCTTTCTTT	NA	NA	TRBV13	TRBJ1-1
CASSTDLRDGYTF	TGTGCCAGCAGTACGGACTTACGGGATGGCTACACCTTC	NA	NA	TRBV27	TRBJ1-2
CASMKQDTEAFF	TGTGCCAGCATGAAGCAAGACACTGAAGCTTTCTTT	NA	once	TRBV2	TRBJ1-1
CASSPVSGSDTQYF	TGTGCCAGCTCACCTGTGTCAGGGTCAGATACGCAGTATTTT	NA	NA	TRBV18	TRBJ2-3
CTSSQERAGAYNEQFF	TGCACCAGCAGCCAAGAGAGAGCGGGGGCTTACAATGAGCAGTTCTTC	NA	NA	TRBV1	TRBJ2-1
CASSTPTGGINTGELFF	TGTGCCAGTAGTACCCCGACTGGGGGGATAAACACCGGGGAGCTGTTTTTT	NA	NA	TRBV19	TRBJ2-2
CASSRRDVGTSGRHEQFF	TGTGCCAGCAGCAGGAGGGACGTCGGGACTAGCGGGAGGCATGAGCAGTTCTTC	TRBD2	NA	TRBV5-5	TRBJ2-1